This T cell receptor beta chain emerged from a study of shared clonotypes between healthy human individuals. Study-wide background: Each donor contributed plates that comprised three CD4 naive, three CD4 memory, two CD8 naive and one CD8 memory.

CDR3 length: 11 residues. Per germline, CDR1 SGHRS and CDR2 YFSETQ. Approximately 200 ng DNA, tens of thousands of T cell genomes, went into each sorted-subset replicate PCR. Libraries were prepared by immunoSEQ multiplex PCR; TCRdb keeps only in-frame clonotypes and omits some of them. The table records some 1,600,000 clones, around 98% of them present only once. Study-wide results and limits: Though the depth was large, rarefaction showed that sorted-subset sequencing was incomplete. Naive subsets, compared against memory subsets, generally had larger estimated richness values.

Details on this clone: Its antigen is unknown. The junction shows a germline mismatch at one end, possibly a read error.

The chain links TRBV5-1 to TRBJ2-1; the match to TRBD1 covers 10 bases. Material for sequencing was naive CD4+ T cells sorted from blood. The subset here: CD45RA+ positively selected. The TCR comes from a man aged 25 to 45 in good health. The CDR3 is CASSLTGQGIF. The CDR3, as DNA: TGCGCCAGCAGCTTGACGGGACAGGGGATCTTC.